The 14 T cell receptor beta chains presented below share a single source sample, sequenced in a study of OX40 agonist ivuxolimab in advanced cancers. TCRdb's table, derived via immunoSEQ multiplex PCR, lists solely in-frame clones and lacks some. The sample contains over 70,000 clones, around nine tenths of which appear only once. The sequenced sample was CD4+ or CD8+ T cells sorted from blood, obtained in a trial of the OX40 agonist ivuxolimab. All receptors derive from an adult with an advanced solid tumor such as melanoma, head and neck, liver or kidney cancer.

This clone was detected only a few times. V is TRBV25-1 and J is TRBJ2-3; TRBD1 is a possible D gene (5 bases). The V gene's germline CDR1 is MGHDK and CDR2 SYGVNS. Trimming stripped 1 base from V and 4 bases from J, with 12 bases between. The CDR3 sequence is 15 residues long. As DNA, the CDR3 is TGTGCCAGCAGTGAATGGGGCTATACGGCAGATACGCAGTATTTT. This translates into CASSEWGYTADTQYF.

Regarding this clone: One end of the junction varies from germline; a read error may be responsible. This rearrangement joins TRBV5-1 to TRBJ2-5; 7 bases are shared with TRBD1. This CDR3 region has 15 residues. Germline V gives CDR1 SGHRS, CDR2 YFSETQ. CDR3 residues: CAGSFGDRSQETQYF. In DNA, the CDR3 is TGCGCCGGCAGCTTCGGGGACAGATCCCAAGAGACCCAGTACTTC.

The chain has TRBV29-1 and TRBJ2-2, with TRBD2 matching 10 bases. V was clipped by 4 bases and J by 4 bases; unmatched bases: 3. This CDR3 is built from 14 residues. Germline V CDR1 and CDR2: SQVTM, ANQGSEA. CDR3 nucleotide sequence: TGCAGCGTTGGAAGCGGGAGGGGCACCGGGGAGCTGTTTTTT. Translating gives CSVGSGRGTGELFF.

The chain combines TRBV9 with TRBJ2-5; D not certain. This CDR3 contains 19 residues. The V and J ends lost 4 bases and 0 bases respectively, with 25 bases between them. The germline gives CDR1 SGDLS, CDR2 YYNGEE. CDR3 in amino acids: CASSKLEVTSLGYQETQYF. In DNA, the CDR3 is TGTGCCAGCAGCAAATTGGAAGTCACCTCCCTCGGGTACCAAGAGACCCAGTACTTC.

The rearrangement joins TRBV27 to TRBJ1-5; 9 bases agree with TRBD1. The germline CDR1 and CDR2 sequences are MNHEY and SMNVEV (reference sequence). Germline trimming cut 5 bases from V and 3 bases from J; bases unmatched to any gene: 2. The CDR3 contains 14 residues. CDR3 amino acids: CASSTGGHNQPQHF. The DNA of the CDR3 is TGTGCCAGCAGTACAGGGGGCCACAATCAGCCCCAGCATTTT.

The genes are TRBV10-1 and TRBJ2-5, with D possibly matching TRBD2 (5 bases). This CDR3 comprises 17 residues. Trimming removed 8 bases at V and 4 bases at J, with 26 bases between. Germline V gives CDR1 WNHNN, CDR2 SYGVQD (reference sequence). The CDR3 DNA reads TGCGCCAGCCCGCGGTTGGTCGGGGTGGCGTGCCGAGAGACCCAGTACTTC. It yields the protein CASPRLVGVACRETQYF.

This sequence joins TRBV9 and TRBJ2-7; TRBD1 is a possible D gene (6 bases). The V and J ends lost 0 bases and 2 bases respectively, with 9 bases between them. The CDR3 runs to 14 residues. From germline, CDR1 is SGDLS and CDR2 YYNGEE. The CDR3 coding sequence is TGTGCCAGCAGCGTAGGGGCAGGGGCCTACGAGCAGTACTTC. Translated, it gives CASSVGAGAYEQYF.

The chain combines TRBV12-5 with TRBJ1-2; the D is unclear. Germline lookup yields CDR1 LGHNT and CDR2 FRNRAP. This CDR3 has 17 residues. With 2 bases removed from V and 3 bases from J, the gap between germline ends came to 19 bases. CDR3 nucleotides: TGTGCTAGTGGTTTGATTTACGGGGATCCTCAGGACTATGGCTACACCTTC. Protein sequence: CASGLIYGDPQDYGYTF. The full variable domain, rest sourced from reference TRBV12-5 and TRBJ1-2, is DARVTQTPRHKVTEMGQEVTMRCQPILGHNTVFWYRQTMMQGLELLAYFRNRAPLDDSGMPKDRFSAEMPDATLATLKIQPSEPRDSAVYFCASGLIYGDPQDYGYTFGSGTRLTVV.

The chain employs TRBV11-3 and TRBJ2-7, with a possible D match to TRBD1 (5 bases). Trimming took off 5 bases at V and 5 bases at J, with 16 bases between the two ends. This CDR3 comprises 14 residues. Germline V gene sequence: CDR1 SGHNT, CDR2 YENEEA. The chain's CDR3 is CASSPGQGYNEQYF. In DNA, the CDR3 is TGTGCCAGCAGCCCCGGGCAGGGTTATAACGAGCAGTACTTC. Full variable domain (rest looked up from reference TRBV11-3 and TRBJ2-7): EAGVVQSPRYKIIEKKQPVAFWCNPISGHNTLYWYLQNLGQGPELLIRYENEEAVDDSQLPKDRFSAERLKGVDSTLKIQPAELGDSAVYLCASSPGQGYNEQYFGPGTRLTVT.

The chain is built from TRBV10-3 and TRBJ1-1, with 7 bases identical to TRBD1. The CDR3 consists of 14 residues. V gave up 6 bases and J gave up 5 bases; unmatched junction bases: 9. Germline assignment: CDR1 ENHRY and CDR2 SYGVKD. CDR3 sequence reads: CAISSRQGLTEAFF. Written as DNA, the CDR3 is TGTGCCATCAGCTCAAGACAGGGACTTACTGAAGCTTTCTTT.

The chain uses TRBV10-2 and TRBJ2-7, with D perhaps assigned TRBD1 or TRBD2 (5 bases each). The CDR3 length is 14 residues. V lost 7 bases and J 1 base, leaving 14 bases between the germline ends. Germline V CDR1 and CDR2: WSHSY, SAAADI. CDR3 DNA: TGCGCCAGCACCCCCGGGACGGCGTCCTACGAGCAGTACTTC. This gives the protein CASTPGTASYEQYF.

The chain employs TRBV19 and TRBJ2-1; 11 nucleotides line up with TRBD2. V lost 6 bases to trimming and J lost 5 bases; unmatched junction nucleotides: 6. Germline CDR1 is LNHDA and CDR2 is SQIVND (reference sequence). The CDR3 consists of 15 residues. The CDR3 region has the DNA TGTGCCAGTAGGGTAGCGGGAGGGAACCACAATGAGCAGTTCTTC. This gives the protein CASRVAGGNHNEQFF.

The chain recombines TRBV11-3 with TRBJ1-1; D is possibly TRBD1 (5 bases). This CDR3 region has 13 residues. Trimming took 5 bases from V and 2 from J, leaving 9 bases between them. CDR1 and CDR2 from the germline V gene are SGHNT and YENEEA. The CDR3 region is CASSTDTNTEAFF. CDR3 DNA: TGTGCCAGCAGCACGGACACAAACACTGAAGCTTTCTTT.

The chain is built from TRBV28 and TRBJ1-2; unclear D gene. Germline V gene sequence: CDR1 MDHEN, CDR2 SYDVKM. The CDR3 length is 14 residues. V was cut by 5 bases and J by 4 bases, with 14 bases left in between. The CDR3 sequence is CASSTPTVSYGYTF. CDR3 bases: TGTGCCAGCAGTACCCCGACTGTTAGCTATGGCTACACCTTC.